Below are 5 T cell receptor beta chains sequenced from a single sample in a study of shared clonotypes between healthy human individuals. Profiled with immunoSEQ multiplex PCR; TCRdb holds only in-frame clones, not every one. Among about 1.5 million clones listed, 96% were seen once. The sample taken for sequencing was naive CD4+ T cells sorted from blood. The subset was: CD45RA+ positively selected. Receptors originate from a man under 40 in good health.

V usage is TRBV10-3 and J usage is TRBJ2-2; 7 bases are a match to TRBD2. The CDR3 is 15 amino acids. V dropped 7 bases and J dropped 4; count of bases not matched to a gene: 9. Germline CDR1 ENHRY, CDR2 SYGVKD. The CDR3 DNA is TGTGCCATCAAGAAGGTAGCGGGTCGCACCGGGGAGCTGTTTTTT. Its translation is CAIKKVAGRTGELFF.

On this clone itself: One end of the junction is discordant with germline, which a read error may explain. This sequence joins TRBV18 and TRBJ1-3; the match to TRBD1 covers 9 bases. CDR3 size: 17 residues. The germline V gene encodes CDR1 KGHSH and CDR2 LQKENI. The CDR3 reads CASSRDREQRSENTIYF. In DNA, the CDR3 is TGTGCCAGCTCACGGGACAGGGAGCAACGATCTGAAAACACCATATATTTT.

The table lists this clone with a count of one. The V call is TRBV12-5, the J call TRBJ2-1; D uncertain. The CDR3 has 11 amino acids. The V end lost 3 bases, the J end lost 4 bases, and 1 base lay between the germline ends. Germline CDR1 reads LGHNT; CDR2 reads FRNRAP. CDR3 nucleotide sequence: TGTGCTAGTGGTTTTTACAATGAGCAGTTCTTC. This codes for CASGFYNEQFF.

This rearrangement joins TRBV5-4 to TRBJ1-2; D is unclear. Germline-derived CDR1 and CDR2 are SGHNT and YYREEE (reference sequence). The CDR3 runs to 15 residues. Trimming cost V 0 bases and J 3 bases, with 12 bases left between them. Here the CDR3 reads CASSLGSAWDYGYTF. The CDR3 nucleotides are TGTGCCAGCAGCTTGGGTTCAGCGTGGGACTATGGCTACACCTTC.

This clone was observed a single time. The CDR3: CASSEFDRGVTNEKLFF. CDR3 bases: TGTGCCAGCAGTGAATTTGACAGGGGGGTAACTAATGAAAAACTGTTTTTT. The chain uses TRBV25-1 and TRBJ1-4; 9 bases fit TRBD1. CDR1 and CDR2 from the germline V gene are MGHDK and SYGVNS. With 1 base clipped from V and 1 base from J, the junction kept 4 bases outside the gene matches. The CDR3 is 17 amino acids.